The rows below give T cell receptor beta chains drawn from one sample of a study of blood T cell repertoires in COVID-19. Some clones are missing from TCRdb's copy, which holds only in-frame ones; the method was immunoSEQ multiplex PCR. Of around 210,000 clones listed, over 75% are singletons. Sample: peripheral blood. The receptors shown here come from a man aged 50-60 years with COVID-19, enrolled during active disease. CDR3s include the opening cysteine and the closing phenylalanine or tryptophan. The D gene is left open where the match is weak. Not every row has a clone size; where given, it reads once, few, many or a size class.

TRBJ2-1 - TRBD2 TRBV9 CASSPAAGGRVWNEQFF TGTGCCAGCAGCCCCGCGGCGGGGGGGCGGGTCTGGAATGAGCAGTTCTTC
TRBJ1-1 - - TRBV18 CASSQGRGMNTEAFF TGTGCCAGCTCTCAGGGGAGAGGGATGAACACTGAAGCTTTCTTT
TRBJ1-2 - TRBD1 TRBV7-9 CASSLLTGQGGYGYTF TGTGCCAGCAGCTTACTTACCGGACAGGGCGGCTATGGCTACACCTTC
TRBJ2-1 few - TRBV6-5 CASSSGGGRYNEQFF TGTGCCAGCAGTTCAGGCGGGGGCCGATACAATGAGCAGTTCTTC
TRBJ2-1 - TRBD2 TRBV2 CASSGASGPNEQFF TGTGCCAGCAGTGGCGCTAGCGGCCCCAATGAGCAGTTCTTC
TRBJ2-5 - - TRBV2 CASSDYNQETQYF TGTGCCAGCAGTGATTATAACCAAGAGACCCAGTACTTC
TRBJ1-5 - - TRBV6-5 CASSTQQGSNQPQHF TGTGCCAGCAGTACCCAGCAGGGAAGCAATCAGCCCCAGCATTTT
TRBJ2-5 - - TRBV29-1 CSVGGTRTRRVSGETQYF TGCAGCGTTGGGGGGACAAGGACGCGACGGGTTTCGGGAGAGACCCAGTACTTC
TRBJ1-4 - - TRBV2 CALGGTRRATNEKLFF TGTGCCCTAGGTGGAACCAGACGCGCAACTAATGAAAAACTGTTTTTT
TRBJ2-1 - TRBD2 TRBV7-3 CASSAGRRGGRVEQFF TGTGCCAGCAGCGCAGGCAGGCGGGGGGGCCGAGTTGAGCAGTTCTTC
TRBJ1-1 - - TRBV4-2 CASSQVDSLDTEAFF TGTGCCAGCAGCCAAGTGGACAGTCTGGACACTGAAGCTTTCTTT
TRBJ1-4 once - TRBV7-8 CASTRGAGNEKLFF TGTGCCAGCACCAGGGGCGCGGGCAATGAAAAACTGTTTTTT
TRBJ1-4 - TRBD1 TRBV2 CASSGWDRALEKLFF TGTGCCAGCAGTGGGTGGGACAGGGCTCTGGAAAAACTGTTTTTT
TRBJ2-1 - - TRBV29-1 CSVESPDRPYNEQFF TGCAGCGTTGAAAGTCCAGACAGGCCCTACAATGAGCAGTTCTTC
TRBJ1-2 - - TRBV5-4 CASSLKQGFYGYTF TGTGCCAGCAGCTTAAAACAGGGCTTCTATGGCTACACCTTC
TRBJ1-2 - - TRBV11-2 CASSSDVRGNYGYTF TGTGCCAGCAGCTCAGACGTCAGGGGAAACTATGGCTACACCTTC
TRBJ1-1 - TRBD1 TRBV3-1/TRBV3-2 CASSRAGTGAFGTEAFF TGTGCCAGCAGCCGCGCAGGAACAGGGGCCTTCGGAACTGAAGCTTTCTTT
TRBJ1-3 once - TRBV19 CASSRTGLNSGNTIYF TGTGCCAGTAGTAGAACAGGGCTCAACTCTGGAAACACCATATATTTT
TRBJ1-2 - - TRBV20-1 CSAREGAGYTF TGCAGTGCTAGAGAGGGGGCTGGCTACACCTTC
TRBJ2-7 - TRBD1 TRBV4-1 CASSPGTGDYEQYF TGCGCCAGCAGCCCAGGGACAGGCGACTACGAGCAGTACTTC
TRBJ2-2 - TRBD2 TRBV5-1 CASRGGTNTGELFF TGCGCCAGCCGGGGGGGCACCAACACCGGGGAGCTGTTTTTT
TRBJ2-1 once - TRBV30 CAWSVRGGGPLRNEQFF TGTGCCTGGAGTGTACGAGGGGGGGGGCCCCTGCGCAATGAGCAGTTCTTC
TRBJ2-7 - TRBD2 TRBV7-8 CASSFPSGGLGEQYF TGTGCCAGCAGCTTTCCTAGCGGGGGATTGGGCGAGCAGTACTTC
TRBJ2-3 - TRBD1 TRBV7-3 CASSSSGTGGDTQYF TGTGCCAGCAGCTCCTCCGGGACAGGGGGAGATACGCAGTATTTT
TRBJ2-2 - - TRBV7-6 CASSLPQGTGELFF TGTGCCAGCAGCTTACCCCAGGGTACCGGGGAGCTGTTTTTT
TRBJ2-2 - - TRBV5-4 CASSLETGHNTGELFF TGTGCCAGCAGCTTGGAAACCGGACACAACACCGGGGAGCTGTTTTTT
TRBJ2-2 once - TRBV27 CASSFLDGELFF TGTGCCAGCAGTTTTCTAGACGGGGAGCTGTTTTTT
TRBJ1-2 - - TRBV27 CASSADLIYGYTF TGTGCCAGCAGTGCCGACTTAATCTATGGCTACACCTTC
TRBJ1-1 - TRBD1 TRBV19 CASSPGTGLTEAFF TGTGCCAGTAGTCCCGGGACAGGCTTAACGGAAGCTTTCTTT
TRBJ1-5 - TRBD1 TRBV29-1 CSVERDRGPNQPQHF TGCAGCGTTGAGAGGGACAGGGGGCCCAATCAGCCCCAGCATTTT
TRBJ1-1 few TRBD1 TRBV28 CASSSGGMPAFF TGTGCCAGCAGTTCAGGGGGGATGCCGGCTTTCTTT
TRBJ2-2 - - TRBV19 CASKRGAGAGELFF TGTGCCTCCAAACGGGGAGCAGGGGCCGGGGAGCTGTTTTTT